This T cell receptor (beta chain) was documented in a study of tumor and adjacent non-tumor tissue in lung cancer. As concerns this clonotype: What it binds is unknown. The junction departs from germline at one end; a sequencing error may be responsible.

This sample's RNA came from whole unsorted tissue. More than 3 cm separated this lung sample from the edge of the tumor. Germline V gene lookup returns CDR1 LGHNA and CDR2 YNFKEQ. The CDR3 consists of 15 residues. Overall study findings and caveats: Normal lung showed higher cumulative top 100 clone frequency than tumor. Shorter survival was associated with higher TCR diversity in tumors.

TCRbeta libraries were built with three rounds of nested PCR, modified from ARM-PCR. TCRdb passed the multiplex PCR reads through MiXCR, listing each CDR3 protein once. The top ten hold roughly 19% of the sample, which has about 100,000 distinct CDR3 sequences, 55% to 65% seen once. This receptor was obtained from a man aged 25 to 40 with non-small cell lung cancer. V gene TRBV4-2 combines with J gene TRBJ2-5, with 9 bases lining up with TRBD2. The sequencing sample was made of distant non-tumor lung tissue. Here the CDR3 reads CARSQEAGGRETQYF. DNA for the CDR3: TGTGCCAGGAGCCAAGAGGCGGGGGGGCGGGAGACCCAGTACTTC.